This is a list of T cell receptor beta chains from one sample in a study of cytotoxic CD8 clonotypes in ibrutinib-treated CLL. Profiling relied on immunoSEQ multiplex PCR, and the TCRdb table lists in-frame clones only, not all of them. Of about 89,000 clones in the sample, around four fifths were seen once. Sequenced here: PBMCs, sampled after 12 months of ibrutinib treatment. Every receptor here comes from a human donor with chronic lymphocytic leukemia. Each CDR3 is given with its conserved first and last residue. D genes are given only for firm matches. Rows give clone size only sometimes, using once, few, many, or a class for an expanded clone.

>once|TRBJ2-6|.|TRBV19
CASSKEVASGANVLTF
TGTGCCAGTAGTAAAGAGGTCGCCTCTGGGGCCAACGTCCTGACTTTC
>many|TRBJ2-1|TRBD1|TRBV19
CASSGLGTGVDNEQFF
TGTGCCAGTAGCGGTTTAGGGACAGGGGTGGACAATGAGCAGTTCTTC
>.|TRBJ1-3|.|TRBV14
CASSQEDGRYSGNTIYF
TGTGCCAGCAGCCAAGAAGATGGTCGTTACTCTGGAAACACCATATATTTT
>.|TRBJ1-2|.|TRBV2
CASSLLISHGYTF
TGTGCCAGCAGCCTCCTAATATCCCATGGCTACACCTTC
>once|TRBJ2-7|.|TRBV7-3
CASSSQNQHGHGEQYF
TGTGCCAGCAGCTCCCAAAACCAACATGGGCATGGCGAGCAGTACTTC
>.|TRBJ2-7|.|TRBV10-1
CASSESRPSGLLSYEQYF
TGCGCCAGCAGTGAGTCCCGACCGTCGGGTCTACTATCCTACGAGCAGTACTTC
>.|TRBJ1-3|.|TRBV5-1
CASSHSGGESGNTIYF
TGCGCCAGCAGCCATTCCGGCGGGGAGTCGGGAAACACCATATATTTT
>.|TRBJ1-1|.|TRBV6-5
CASSSGGSEAFF
TGTGCCAGCAGTTCCGGGGGTTCTGAAGCTTTCTTT
>once|TRBJ2-7|.|TRBV28
CASSGAAGRDHSYEQYF
TGTGCCAGCAGTGGGGCAGCTGGCAGGGACCATTCCTACGAGCAGTACTTC
>.|TRBJ2-5|TRBD2|TRBV5-1
CASSWGLAGTQETQYF
TGCGCCAGCAGCTGGGGACTAGCGGGGACCCAAGAGACCCAGTACTTC
>.|TRBJ1-2|TRBD1|TRBV25-1
CASSVGGGTDNYGYTF
TGTGCCAGCAGTGTTGGAGGTGGGACAGATAACTATGGCTACACCTTC
>.|TRBJ1-2|.|TRBV9
CASSVDAGTRGYYGYTF
TGTGCCAGCAGCGTAGATGCAGGAACACGGGGTTACTATGGCTACACCTTC
>.|TRBJ2-6|.|TRBV27
CASSRFSGANVLTF
TGTGCCAGCAGTAGGTTTTCTGGGGCCAACGTCCTGACTTTC
>once|TRBJ1-2|.|TRBV30
CAWSAGTLNYGYTF
TGTGCCTGGAGTGCTGGGACACTTAACTATGGCTACACCTTC
>.|TRBJ2-1|TRBD1|TRBV12-5
CASAPTRQGGNEQFF
TGTGCTAGTGCCCCAACCCGACAGGGGGGGAATGAGCAGTTCTTC
>.|TRBJ2-5|.|TRBV7-6
CASSLRPQETQYF
TGTGCCAGCAGCTTAAGGCCCCAAGAGACCCAGTACTTC
>.|TRBJ2-7|.|TRBV11-2
CASSLGPQGYEQYF
TGTGCCAGCAGCTTAGGCCCGCAGGGATACGAGCAGTACTTC
>.|TRBJ2-7|.|TRBV19
CASSIGGTTSYEQYF
TGTGCCAGTAGTATAGGGGGGACAACCTCCTACGAGCAGTACTTC
>.|TRBJ2-7|TRBD1|TRBV18
CASSPQGTRYEQYF
TGTGCCAGCTCCCCACAGGGGACGCGTTACGAGCAGTACTTC
>once|TRBJ2-7|.|TRBV7-6
CASSLAYGQSYEQYF
TGTGCCAGCAGCTTAGCCTACGGTCAGTCCTACGAGCAGTACTTC
>.|TRBJ1-5|.|TRBV27
CASSPRGLDGNQPQHF
TGTGCCAGCAGTCCCCGGGGGCTCGATGGCAATCAGCCCCAGCATTTT
>.|TRBJ2-1|TRBD1|TRBV5-4
CASRAGTDYNEQFF
TGTGCCAGCAGGGCCGGGACAGATTACAATGAGCAGTTCTTC
>.|TRBJ2-3|.|TRBV7-3
CASSLTGLWGWRGTDTQYF
TGTGCCAGCAGCTTAACGGGTCTCTGGGGTTGGAGAGGCACAGATACGCAGTATTTT
>.|TRBJ2-6|TRBD1|TRBV2
CASSKQGTANVLTF
TGTGCCAGCAGTAAACAGGGGACAGCCAACGTCCTGACTTTC
>.|TRBJ2-7|.|TRBV10-3
CAISDGGSYEQYF
TGTGCCATCAGTGATGGCGGGTCCTACGAGCAGTACTTC
>.|TRBJ2-4|TRBD1|TRBV18
CASSPMGTVTKNIQYF
TGTGCCAGCTCACCAATGGGGACAGTAACCAAAAACATTCAGTACTTC
>few|TRBJ1-1|.|TRBV29-1
CSVEGQSRPMNTEAFF
TGCAGCGTTGAAGGGCAGTCCCGCCCCATGAACACTGAAGCTTTCTTT
>.|TRBJ2-2|.|TRBV7-2
CASSAPFEGAGELFF
TGTGCCAGCAGCGCACCTTTTGAGGGGGCCGGGGAGCTGTTTTTT
>.|TRBJ1-2|.|TRBV7-2
CASSLDSNYGYTF
TGTGCCAGCAGCTTGGACAGCAACTATGGCTACACCTTC
>.|TRBJ2-5|.|TRBV7-9
CASSFRGGSETQYF
TGTGCCAGCAGCTTCCGCGGGGGCAGCGAGACCCAGTACTTC
>.|TRBJ1-2|.|TRBV4-3
CASSQDLAGYGYTF
TGCGCCAGCAGCCAAGATCTCGCAGGCTATGGCTACACCTTC
>.|TRBJ2-4|.|TRBV5-6
CASSAGIVAKNIQYF
TGTGCCAGCAGCGCCGGGATTGTAGCCAAAAACATTCAGTACTTC
>.|TRBJ2-7|.|TRBV29-1
CSVSRATGSSYEQYF
TGCAGCGTCTCCCGGGCGACAGGATCCTCCTACGAGCAGTACTTC
>.|TRBJ1-1|.|TRBV7-3
CASSQQGNTEAFF
TGTGCCAGCAGCCAACAGGGGAACACTGAAGCTTTCTTT
>.|TRBJ1-5|TRBD1|TRBV28
CASSFQQGAQPQHF
TGTGCCAGCAGTTTTCAACAGGGGGCCCAGCCCCAGCATTTT
>.|TRBJ2-3|.|TRBV11-1
CASETDSSTDTQYF
TGTGCCAGCGAGACCGACTCCAGCACAGATACGCAGTATTTT
>few|TRBJ2-7|TRBD2|TRBV6-5
CASSYKVAGTHEQYF
TGTGCCAGCAGTTACAAGGTAGCGGGGACCCACGAGCAGTACTTC
>.|TRBJ2-7|.|TRBV30
CAWSPGGFDYEQYF
TGTGCCTGGAGTCCGGGCGGTTTTGACTACGAGCAGTACTTC
>.|TRBJ2-3|TRBD1|TRBV4-1
CASRGDRGIDTQYF
TGCGCCAGTCGAGGGGACAGGGGCATCGATACGCAGTATTTT
>once|TRBJ2-3|.|TRBV11-3
CASSGDNDGSSTDTQYF
TGTGCCAGCAGCGGTGACAATGACGGGTCTAGCACAGATACGCAGTATTTT
>.|TRBJ2-7|.|TRBV2
CASSGTLYEQYF
TGTGCCAGCAGCGGGACCCTATACGAGCAGTACTTC
>.|TRBJ2-3|.|TRBV14
CASSQYDTQYF
TGTGCCAGCAGCCAATATGATACGCAGTATTTT
>few|TRBJ1-2|TRBD1|TRBV11-2
CASSLGGTGYGYTF
TGTGCCAGCAGCTTAGGAGGGACAGGGTACGGCTACACCTTC
>.|TRBJ2-1|.|TRBV5-6
CASAERTDNNEQFF
TGTGCCAGCGCCGAAAGGACAGACAACAATGAGCAGTTCTTC
>.|TRBJ2-5|.|TRBV2
CASSGGLGETQYF
TGTGCCAGCAGTGGGGGACTGGGAGAGACCCAGTACTTC
>.|TRBJ1-4|.|TRBV5-1
CASSLEATNEKLFF
TGCGCCAGCAGCTTGGAAGCAACTAATGAAAAACTGTTTTTT
>.|TRBJ2-1|.|TRBV7-3
CASSSGAGYNEQFF
TGTGCCAGCAGCTCCGGGGCCGGCTACAATGAGCAGTTCTTC
>once|TRBJ1-1|.|TRBV7-9
CASTYRVVTEAFF
TGTGCCAGCACATACAGGGTAGTAACTGAAGCTTTCTTT
>.|TRBJ2-2|TRBD1|TRBV7-9
CATHHKQGAVGELFF
TGTGCCACTCATCATAAACAGGGGGCAGTCGGGGAGCTGTTTTTT
>.|TRBJ2-5|.|TRBV7-2
CASSLSNFGQETQYF
TGTGCCAGCAGCTTAAGTAACTTTGGACAAGAGACCCAGTACTTC
>few|TRBJ1-1|.|TRBV30
CAWSPYQTGRLNTEAFF
TGTGCCTGGAGCCCCTACCAGACAGGCAGACTGAACACTGAAGCTTTCTTT
>.|TRBJ2-5|TRBD2|TRBV5-1
CASSSGLAGQETQYF
TGCGCCAGCAGCTCCGGACTAGCGGGGCAAGAGACCCAGTACTTC
>.|TRBJ1-6|TRBD1|TRBV6-1
CASSALQGAGSPLHF
TGTGCCAGCAGTGCCCTTCAGGGGGCAGGGTCACCCCTCCACTTT
>.|TRBJ2-3|.|TRBV7-3
CASSLNAADTQYF
TGTGCCAGCAGCTTAAACGCGGCAGATACGCAGTATTTT
>once|TRBJ1-3|.|TRBV5-1
CASTDGGSGNTIYF
TGCGCCAGCACAGACGGGGGAAGTGGAAACACCATATATTTT
>.|TRBJ1-6|.|TRBV10-2
CASSEGQDNSPLHF
TGCGCCAGCAGTGAGGGGCAGGATAATTCACCCCTCCACTTT
>.|TRBJ2-7|.|TRBV5-1
CASSLGRAYEQYF
TGCGCCAGCAGCCTAGGACGGGCCTACGAGCAGTACTTC